The 22 T cell receptor beta chains listed next were all sequenced from one sample in a study of cytomegalovirus exposure and HLA in healthy donors. The PCR contained 60 Vbeta and 13 Jbeta primers. Clones were read by immunoSEQ multiplex PCR, and TCRdb kept only the in-frame ones, dropping some. The table records about 200,000 clones, around 75% of them present only once. The sample taken for sequencing was PBMCs. These receptors were obtained from a woman aged 30 to 39 in good health and CMV-seronegative.

In its sample, this clone was seen a few times. The chain is built from TRBV6-6 and TRBJ2-1; no firm D call. Germline V gene lookup returns CDR1 MNHNY and CDR2 SVGAGI (reference sequence). V was pared by 0 bases and J by 0 bases, with 9 bases between. The CDR3 has 16 amino acids. Written as DNA, the CDR3 is TGTGCCAGCAGTTACTCGGCCGCTCGCTCCTACAATGAGCAGTTCTTC. Protein: CASSYSAARSYNEQFF.

The chain links TRBV7-2 to TRBJ2-1, with 8 bases identical to TRBD2. CDR3 length: 16 residues. Germline loops: CDR1 SGHTA, CDR2 FQGNSA. The V and J ends lost 5 bases and 3 bases, in that order; junction bases with no gene match: 9. CDR3 DNA sequence: TGTGCCAGCAGCGCGACCCCCCTAGCGGGCTACAATGAGCAGTTCTTC. It is translated as CASSATPLAGYNEQFF.

The CDR3 protein is CATSRERTGTEAFF. The CDR3 bases are TGTGCCACCAGCAGAGAAAGGACAGGCACTGAAGCTTTCTTT. The V call is TRBV15, the J call TRBJ1-1; TRBD1 matches 7 bases. V lost 0 bases, J lost 4 bases, and 2 bases stayed unmatched. The CDR3 length is 14 residues. Per germline, CDR1 LNHNV and CDR2 YYDKDF (reference sequence).

The rearrangement joins TRBV6-1 to TRBJ2-7; no definite D call. Trimming took 2 bases from V and 7 from J, leaving 6 bases between them. There are 11 residues in the CDR3. Germline CDR1 MNHNS, CDR2 SASEGT. The CDR3 DNA sequence: TGTGCCAGCAGTGAACTGAGAGAGCAGTACTTC. Translated, it gives CASSELREQYF.

The rearrangement joins TRBV6-1 to TRBJ1-6; 7 bases are shared with TRBD1. The V gene end was trimmed by 6 bases and the J gene end by 9 bases; junction bases not matched to a gene: 8. Germline CDR1 is MNHNS and CDR2 is SASEGT. The CDR3 is made up of 14 amino acids. CDR3 in amino acids: CASRIQGISSPLHF. CDR3 bases: TGTGCCAGCAGAATACAGGGGATTAGTTCACCCCTCCACTTT.

This clone was observed a handful of times. The rearrangement links TRBV5-5 to TRBJ1-5, with TRBD1 matching 7 bases. V gave up 4 bases and J gave up 0 bases; unmatched junction bases: 4. Germline V gene sequence: CDR1 SGHKS, CDR2 YYEKEE (reference sequence). The CDR3 is 15 residues long. CDR3: CASSLGQVSNQPQHF. Written as DNA, the CDR3 is TGTGCCAGCAGCCTAGGACAGGTTAGCAATCAGCCCCAGCATTTT.

The CDR3 coding sequence is TGCGCCAGCAGCTTGACCTTTGACAGGGTCGGAGAAAAACTGTTTTTT. This gives the protein CASSLTFDRVGEKLFF. The chain joins TRBV5-1 to TRBJ1-4, with 7 bases aligning to TRBD1. V dropped 1 base and J dropped 8; count of bases not matched to a gene: 11. CDR3 length equals 16 residues. Germline V gives CDR1 SGHRS, CDR2 YFSETQ.

The chain combines TRBV2 with TRBJ2-7, with TRBD2 identical over 12 bases. The ends lost 6 bases at V and 3 bases at J; junction bases unmatched: 3. Germline assignment: CDR1 SNHLY and CDR2 FYNNEI. The CDR3 runs 14 residues. The CDR3 loop reads CASSRLAGVYEQYF. The CDR3 coding sequence is TGTGCCAGCAGCCGACTAGCGGGAGTCTACGAGCAGTACTTC.

V usage is TRBV5-1 and J usage is TRBJ2-7; TRBD2 matches 11 bases. The CDR3 loop spans 19 amino acids. CDR1 SGHRS and CDR2 YFSETQ come from the germline V gene. The V and J ends lost 2 bases and 0 bases, in that order; junction bases with no gene match: 13. CDR3 residues: CASSLHLAGGPASSYEQYF. CDR3 coding DNA: TGCGCCAGCAGCTTACACCTAGCGGGGGGTCCCGCCAGCTCCTACGAGCAGTACTTC.

This clone was seen a handful of times. The chain carries TRBV7-8 and TRBJ2-1, with 9 bases fitting TRBD2. Trimming at V came to 3 bases and at J to 8 bases, leaving 8 bases not matched to a gene. The CDR3 runs 15 residues. CDR1 is SGHVS and CDR2 is FQNEAQ in the germline V gene. CDR3 nucleotide sequence: TGTGCCAGCAGCTTGGGCAGCGGGAGGTTGGATGAGCAGTTCTTC. Translated, it gives CASSLGSGRLDEQFF.

The chain joins TRBV7-2 to TRBJ2-7; 7 nucleotides agree with TRBD2. This CDR3 region has 15 residues. CDR1 SGHTA and CDR2 FQGNSA come from the germline V gene. The J segment lost 8 bases and the V segment lost 3 bases, leaving 13 bases of the junction unmatched. CDR3 DNA: TGTGCCAGCAGCTTGGAGGCCGGACTAGAGGGCAAGCAGTACTTC. Translated: CASSLEAGLEGKQYF.

The table lists this clone with a count of one. J is TRBJ2-2 and V is TRBV13; D is uncertain. The CDR3 covers 16 residues. The V end was cut by 5 bases, the J end by 0 bases, with 13 bases between. Germline CDR1 is PRHDT and CDR2 is FYEKMQ (reference sequence). The chain's CDR3 is CASSPDTHPNTGELFF. The DNA for the CDR3 is TGTGCCAGCAGCCCAGACACACACCCGAACACCGGGGAGCTGTTTTTT.

The gene calls are TRBV5-4 and TRBJ1-2, with 11 positions matching TRBD1. This CDR3 contains 13 residues. Trimming at V came to 5 bases and at J to 8 bases, leaving 5 bases not matched to a gene. Germline loops: CDR1 SGHNT, CDR2 YYREEE (reference sequence). The chain's CDR3 is CASRGTGGDGYTF. DNA for the CDR3: TGTGCCAGCAGAGGGACAGGGGGTGACGGCTACACCTTC.

The J gene is TRBJ2-7, the V gene TRBV18; 9 bases align to TRBD2. V lost 4 bases, J lost 5 bases, and 6 bases stayed unmatched. This CDR3 is 14 amino acids long. Germline V gene data show CDR1 as KGHSH and CDR2 as LQKENI. Here the CDR3 DNA reads TGTGCCAGCTCACAGGGACTAGCTCTCGACGAGCAGTACTTC. Its protein product is CASSQGLALDEQYF.

This clone has only a few counts. The chain joins TRBV5-4 to TRBJ1-1; 7 positions agree with TRBD1. After removal of 2 bases from V and 4 bases from J, the junction contained 5 bases not matched to a gene. This CDR3 comprises 14 residues. Per germline, CDR1 SGHNT and CDR2 YYREEE (reference sequence). As DNA, the CDR3 is TGTGCCAGCAGCTTAAAGACAGGGAGCACTGAAGCTTTCTTT. This gives the protein CASSLKTGSTEAFF.

A few counts support this clone. The CDR3 spells CASSLEAQRSETQYF. CDR3 nucleotide sequence: TGTGCCAGCAGCTTGGAGGCCCAGAGGAGTGAGACCCAGTACTTC. The V gene is TRBV5-4, the J gene TRBJ2-5, with unresolved D. Germline V gives CDR1 SGHNT, CDR2 YYREEE (reference sequence). This CDR3 spans 15 amino acids. V lost 0 bases to trimming and J lost 5 bases, with 14 bases between them.

V usage is TRBV5-4 and J usage is TRBJ2-3, with D perhaps TRBD2 (6 bases). V lost 4 bases and J 2 bases, leaving 11 bases between the germline ends. Germline V gene sequence: CDR1 SGHNT, CDR2 YYREEE (reference sequence). This CDR3 has 14 amino acids. The chain's CDR3 is CASSPGLATDTQYF. CDR3 DNA: TGTGCCAGCAGCCCGGGACTCGCCACAGATACGCAGTATTTT.

The chain links TRBV4-1 to TRBJ2-2, with D possibly TRBD1 on 5 matching bases. Germline V gene lookup returns CDR1 MGHRA and CDR2 YSYEKL. This CDR3 region has 16 residues. The ends were cut back, 0 bases at V and 3 bases at J, with 11 bases in the middle. CDR3 DNA: TGCGCCAGCAGCCAAGATAGTCAGGGCTACACCGGGGAGCTGTTTTTT. This translates into CASSQDSQGYTGELFF.

The sample holds one count of this clone. This chain uses TRBV15 with TRBJ2-2; a possible D gene is TRBD1 (6 bases). The CDR3 sequence is 15 residues long. V was pared by 8 bases and J by 1 base, with 14 bases between. Germline-derived CDR1 and CDR2 are LNHNV and YYDKDF (reference sequence). CDR3 sequence (DNA): TGTGCCACCGCACAGGGAAGGCAGAACACCGGGGAGCTGTTTTTT. The encoded protein is CATAQGRQNTGELFF.

The chain is built from TRBV4-3 and TRBJ1-5, with D possibly matching TRBD1 (6 bases). The CDR3 contains 17 residues. V lost 1 base and J 0 bases, leaving 13 bases between the germline ends. Germline-derived CDR1 and CDR2 are LGHNA and YSLEER. CDR3 bases: TGCGCCAGCAGCCAAGCCGGCGGGGGCCCTAGCAATCAGCCCCAGCATTTT. This gives the protein CASSQAGGGPSNQPQHF.

This chain uses TRBV5-1 with TRBJ2-5; TRBD1 is a possible D gene (6 bases). V was cut by 0 bases and J by 5 bases, with 11 bases left in between. Germline assignment: CDR1 SGHRS and CDR2 YFSETQ. The CDR3 runs to 14 residues. In DNA form, the CDR3 reads TGCGCCAGCAGCTTGGTACAGGGATTGGAGACCCAGTACTTC. It specifies CASSLVQGLETQYF.

This sequence joins TRBV9 and TRBJ2-2; unclear D gene. Germline CDR1 reads SGDLS; CDR2 reads YYNGEE. CDR3 length: 13 amino acids. V lost 2 bases, J lost 6 bases, and 8 bases lay in between. This chain's CDR3 is CASSVLTSGELFF. In DNA, the CDR3 is TGTGCCAGCAGCGTGTTGACTTCCGGGGAGCTGTTTTTT.